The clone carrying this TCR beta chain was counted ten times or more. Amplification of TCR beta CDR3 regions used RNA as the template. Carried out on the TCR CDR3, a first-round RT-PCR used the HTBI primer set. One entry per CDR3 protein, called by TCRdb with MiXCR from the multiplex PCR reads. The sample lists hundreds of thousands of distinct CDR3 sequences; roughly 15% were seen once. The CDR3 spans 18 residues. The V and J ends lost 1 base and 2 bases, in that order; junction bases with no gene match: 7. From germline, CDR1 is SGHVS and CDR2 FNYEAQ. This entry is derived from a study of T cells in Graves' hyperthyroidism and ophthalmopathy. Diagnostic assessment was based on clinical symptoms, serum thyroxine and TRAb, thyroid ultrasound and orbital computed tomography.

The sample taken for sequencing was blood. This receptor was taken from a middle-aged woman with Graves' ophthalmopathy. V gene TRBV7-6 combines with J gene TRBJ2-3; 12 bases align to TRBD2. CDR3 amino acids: CASSLGLAGGSTTDTQYF. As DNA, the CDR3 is TGTGCCAGCAGCTTAGGGCTAGCGGGGGGGAGTACCACAGATACGCAGTATTTT.